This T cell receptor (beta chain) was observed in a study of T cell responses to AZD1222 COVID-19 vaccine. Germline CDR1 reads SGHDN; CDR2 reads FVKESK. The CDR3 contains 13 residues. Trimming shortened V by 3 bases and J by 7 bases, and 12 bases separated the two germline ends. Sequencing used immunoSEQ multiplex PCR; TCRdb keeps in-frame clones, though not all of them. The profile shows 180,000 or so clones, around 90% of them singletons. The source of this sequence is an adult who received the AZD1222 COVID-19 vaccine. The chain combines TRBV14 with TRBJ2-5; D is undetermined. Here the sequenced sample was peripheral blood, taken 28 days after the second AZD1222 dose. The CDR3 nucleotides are TGTGCCAGCAGCCAGCCGAATACCGGGACCCAGTACTTC. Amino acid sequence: CASSQPNTGTQYF.